Listed here are 10 T cell receptor beta chains from one sample, sequenced in a study of T-cell reconstitution after alpha-beta-depleted transplantation in children. Unique molecular identifiers tagged the TCRbeta library. TCRdb itself ran the PCR reads through MiXCR, one entry per CDR3 protein. The sample lists hundreds of thousands of distinct CDR3 sequences; nearly 8% were seen once. These TCRs are of unknown antigen specificity. Study-level points and caveats: When one year had passed after transplant, most T-cell counts and diversity came from newly produced T cells.

Material: peripheral blood, obtained 360 days after TCRalphabeta/CD19-depleted stem cell transplant. The receptors were sampled from a female patient between 2 and 15 years old who had a stem cell transplant for Fanconi anemia, so the T cells may come from the graft donor.

This clonotype came up many times. The V call is TRBV30, the J call TRBJ1-1; 7 nucleotides agree with TRBD1. Germline V CDR1 and CDR2: GTSNPN, SVGIG (reference sequence). This CDR3 is 12 amino acids long. After removal of 4 bases from V and 3 bases from J, the junction contained 2 bases not matched to a gene. Here the CDR3 reads CAWTGGHTEAFF. Here the CDR3 DNA reads TGTGCCTGGACAGGGGGACACACTGAAGCTTTCTTT.

The table lists this clonotype with many counts. The J gene is TRBJ2-7, the V gene TRBV18; possibly TRBD2 for D (5 bases). There are 16 residues in the CDR3. With 2 bases removed from V and 0 bases from J, the gap between germline ends came to 14 bases. Germline V gives CDR1 KGHSH, CDR2 LQKENI. In DNA, the CDR3 is TGTGCCAGCTCACCAATCAAATTGGAGGCCTCCTACGAGCAGTACTTC. Translation: CASSPIKLEASYEQYF.

This clonotype was seen ten or more times. V usage is TRBV4-2 and J usage is TRBJ2-2, with D perhaps matching TRBD2 (5 bases). CDR1 and CDR2 from the germline V gene are LGHNA and YNFKEQ. This CDR3 comprises 16 residues. The V end lost 3 bases, the J end lost 7 bases, and 18 bases lay between the germline ends. The CDR3 region is CASSQLVLGINGELFF. For the CDR3, the DNA is TGTGCCAGCAGCCAGTTAGTACTAGGGATTAACGGGGAGCTGTTTTTT.

J is TRBJ1-1 and V is TRBV12-3 or TRBV12-4, with a weak D call TRBD1 (5 bases). The CDR3 is 17 amino acids. V lost 3 bases and J 2 bases, leaving 19 bases between the germline ends. CDR3: CASSLADWGGSNTEAFF. DNA of the CDR3: TGTGCCAGCAGTTTGGCTGATTGGGGGGGGAGTAACACTGAAGCTTTCTTT.

This clonotype occurred many times. The chain is built from TRBV5-1 and TRBJ2-7; 7 bases line up with TRBD2. Losses at the gene ends were 1 base for V and 2 bases for J; bases not matched to a gene: 3. CDR1 and CDR2 (germline): SGHRS, YFSETQ. This CDR3 has 14 residues. CDR3 DNA sequence: TGCGCCAGCAGCTTGTACCGGGGGGCCTACGAGCAGTACTTC. Residues: CASSLYRGAYEQYF.

This clonotype has at least ten counts. The chain couples TRBV4-3 to TRBJ1-1; D uncertain. The CDR3 runs to 13 residues. With 3 bases removed from V and 1 base from J, the gap between germline ends came to 6 bases. Germline values: CDR1 LGHNA, CDR2 YSLEER. CDR3 region: CASSQVRNTEAFF. The CDR3 region has the DNA TGCGCCAGCAGCCAGGTGCGGAACACTGAAGCTTTCTTT.

This clonotype was counted a few times. CDR3 bases: TGTGCCAGCAGCCTTACCGCTCGACGGTACAATGAGCAGTTCTTC. It codes for CASSLTARRYNEQFF. The chain employs TRBV7-2 and TRBJ2-1; no clear D gene. There are 15 residues in the CDR3. The ends were cut back, 5 bases at V and 4 bases at J, with 15 bases in the middle. Germline CDR1 and CDR2: SGHTA and FQGNSA.

This clonotype was observed at least ten times. V usage is TRBV6-4 and J usage is TRBJ2-2; D remains unclear. V dropped 3 bases and J dropped 4 bases, with 6 bases sitting between them. The CDR3 extends over 13 amino acids. Germline CDR1 is MRHNA and CDR2 is SNTAGT. Here the CDR3 reads CASSDRFTGELFF. The CDR3 DNA is TGTGCCAGCAGTGATAGGTTCACCGGGGAGCTGTTTTTT.

The sample holds many counts of this clonotype. The chain combines TRBV28 with TRBJ2-7; 12 bases map to TRBD2. Germline CDR1 is MDHEN and CDR2 is SYDVKM. CDR3 length: 14 amino acids. Trimming took 3 bases from V and 7 from J; bases not matched to a gene: 4. CDR3 coding DNA: TGTGCCAGCAGTTTTCCTAGCGGGAGGGGTGAGCAGTACTTC. It codes for CASSFPSGRGEQYF.

This clonotype was picked up a small number of times. The chain combines TRBV7-9 with TRBJ1-1; a possible D gene is TRBD1 (5 bases). There are 17 residues in the CDR3. Trimming shortened V by 4 bases and J by 0 bases, and 18 bases separated the two germline ends. CDR1 SEHNR and CDR2 FQNEAQ come from the germline V gene (reference sequence). The CDR3, as DNA: TGTGCCAGCAGCTCCTTAGGCGAATGGGGCATGAACACTGAAGCTTTCTTT. Protein sequence: CASSSLGEWGMNTEAFF.